The T cell receptor beta chain described here comes from a study of blood T cell repertoires in COVID-19. Produced via immunoSEQ multiplex PCR; TCRdb's table is partial and in-frame only. The repertoire holds 130,000 or so clones, with around 90% as singletons. CDR1 is MNHNY, CDR2 SVGAGI, per germline (reference sequence). This CDR3 is built from 15 residues. The V end lost 6 bases, the J end lost 3 bases, and 17 bases lay between the germline ends. This chain uses TRBV6-6 with TRBJ1-1; D uncertain. The sequenced sample consisted of peripheral blood. The source of this sequence is a man aged 55 to 69 with active or convalescent COVID-19. The DNA for the CDR3 is TGTGCCAGCAGCCGGGGTGTGCTTGGGGACACTGAAGCTTTCTTT. This encodes CASSRGVLGDTEAFF.